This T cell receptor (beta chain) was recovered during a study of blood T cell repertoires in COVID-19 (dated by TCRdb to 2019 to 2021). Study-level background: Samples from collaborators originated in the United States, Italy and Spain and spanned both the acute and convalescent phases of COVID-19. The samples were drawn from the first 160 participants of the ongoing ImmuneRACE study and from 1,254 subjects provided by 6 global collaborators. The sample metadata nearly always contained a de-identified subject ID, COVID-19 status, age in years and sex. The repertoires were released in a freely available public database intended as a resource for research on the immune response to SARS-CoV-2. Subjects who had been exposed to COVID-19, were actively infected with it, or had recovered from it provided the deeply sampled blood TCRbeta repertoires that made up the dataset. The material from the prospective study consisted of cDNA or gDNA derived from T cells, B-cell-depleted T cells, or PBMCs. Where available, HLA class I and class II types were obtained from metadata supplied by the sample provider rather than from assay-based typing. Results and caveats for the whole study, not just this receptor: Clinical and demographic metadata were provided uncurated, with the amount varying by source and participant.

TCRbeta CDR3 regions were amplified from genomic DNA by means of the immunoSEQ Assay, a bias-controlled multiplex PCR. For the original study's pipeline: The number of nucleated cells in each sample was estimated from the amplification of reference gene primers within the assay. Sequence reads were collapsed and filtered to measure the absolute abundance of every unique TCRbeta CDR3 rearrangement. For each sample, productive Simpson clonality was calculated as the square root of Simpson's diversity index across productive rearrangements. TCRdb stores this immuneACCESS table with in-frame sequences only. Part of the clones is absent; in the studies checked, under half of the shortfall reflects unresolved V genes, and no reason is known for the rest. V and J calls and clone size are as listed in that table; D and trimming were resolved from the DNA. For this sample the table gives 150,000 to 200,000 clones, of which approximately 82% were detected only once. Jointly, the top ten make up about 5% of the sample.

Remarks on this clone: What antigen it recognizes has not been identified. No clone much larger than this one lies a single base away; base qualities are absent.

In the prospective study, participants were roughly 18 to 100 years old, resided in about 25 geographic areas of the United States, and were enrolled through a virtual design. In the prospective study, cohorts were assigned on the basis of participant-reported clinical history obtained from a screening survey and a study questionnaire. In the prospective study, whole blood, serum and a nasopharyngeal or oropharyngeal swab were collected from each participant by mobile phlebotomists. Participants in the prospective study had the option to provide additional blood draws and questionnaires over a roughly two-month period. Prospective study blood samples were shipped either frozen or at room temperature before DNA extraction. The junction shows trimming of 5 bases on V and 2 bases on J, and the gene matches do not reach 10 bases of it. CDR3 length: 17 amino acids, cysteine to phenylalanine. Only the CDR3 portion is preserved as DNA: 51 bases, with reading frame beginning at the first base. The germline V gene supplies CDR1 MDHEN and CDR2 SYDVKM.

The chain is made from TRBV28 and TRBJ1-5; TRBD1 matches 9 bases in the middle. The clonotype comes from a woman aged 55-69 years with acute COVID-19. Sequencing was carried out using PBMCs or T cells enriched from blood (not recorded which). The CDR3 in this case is CASSKPLGDRGNQPQHF. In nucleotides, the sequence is TGTGCCAGCAGTAAACCCTTGGGGGACAGGGGCAATCAGCCCCAGCATTTT.